The 11 T cell receptor beta chains listed next were all sequenced from one sample in a study of chemoradiotherapy in HPV16-positive cancers. Libraries were prepared by immunoSEQ multiplex PCR; TCRdb keeps only in-frame clonotypes and omits some of them. The sample includes about 68,000 clones, more than 70% of them seen just once. Sequences were derived from blood, sampled from a patient who underwent chemoradiotherapy. The receptor set was obtained from a human donor with HPV-associated anogenital cancer.

The rearrangement joins TRBV15 to TRBJ2-7; possible D gene TRBD2, 6 bases. The V end was cut by 1 base, the J end by 6 bases, with 10 bases between. The CDR3 covers 13 residues. Germline CDR1 and CDR2: LNHNV and YYDKDF (reference sequence). As DNA, the CDR3 is TGTGCCACCAGCAGAGGTCGGGGGTCCGAGCAGTACTTC. Residues: CATSRGRGSEQYF.

The chain employs TRBV10-2 and TRBJ2-1; TRBD2 aligns across 14 bases. V trimming: 4 bases; J trimming: 9 bases; junction bases outside the gene matches: 2. From germline, CDR1 is WSHSY and CDR2 SAAADI. The CDR3 has 14 residues. CDR3 in amino acids: CASSGLAGGGEQFF. The CDR3 DNA reads TGCGCCAGCAGTGGACTAGCGGGAGGGGGTGAGCAGTTCTTC.

The chain has TRBV20-1 and TRBJ2-1; D ambiguous. This CDR3 has 11 amino acids. Trimming stripped 0 bases from V and 9 bases from J, with 6 bases between. Germline loops: CDR1 DFQATT, CDR2 SNEGSKA (reference sequence). CDR3 sequence (DNA): TGCAGTGCTAGAGATTTTCGTGAGCAGTTCTTC. Translation: CSARDFREQFF.

V gene TRBV13 combines with J gene TRBJ1-2; 9 bases agree with TRBD1. There are 14 residues in the CDR3. From germline, CDR1 is PRHDT and CDR2 FYEKMQ (reference sequence). J was trimmed by 7 bases and V by 5 bases; bases with no gene match: 8. The DNA of the CDR3 is TGTGCCAGCAGCACCGGACAGGGGCCCTTTGGCTACACCTTC. It codes for CASSTGQGPFGYTF. The full variable domain, its missing parts supplied by reference TRBV13 and TRBJ1-2, is AAGVIQSPRHLIKEKRETATLKCYPIPRHDTVYWYQQGPGQDPQFLISFYEKMQSDKGSIPDRFSAQQFSDYHSELNMSSLELGDSALYFCASSTGQGPFGYTFGSGTRLTVV.

The chain employs TRBV19 and TRBJ2-3, with D perhaps matching TRBD2 (7 bases). This CDR3 spans 17 amino acids. V lost 7 bases to trimming and J lost 1 base, with 21 bases between them. Per the germline V gene, CDR1 is LNHDA and CDR2 is SQIVND (reference sequence). CDR3 loop: CASTPGEGVTGTDTQYF. CDR3 bases: TGTGCCAGTACCCCAGGGGAGGGGGTTACAGGCACAGATACGCAGTATTTT. The full variable domain, its missing parts supplied by reference TRBV19 and TRBJ2-3, is DGGITQSPKYLFRKEGQNVTLSCEQNLNHDAMYWYRQDPGQGLRLIYYSQIVNDFQKGDIAEGYSVSREKKESFPLTVTSAQKNPTAFYLCASTPGEGVTGTDTQYFGPGTRLTVL.

This sequence joins TRBV5-1 and TRBJ2-1; tentatively, D is TRBD1 or TRBD2 (5 bases each). The length of the CDR3 is 15 residues. The germline gives CDR1 SGHRS, CDR2 YFSETQ. The V end lost 5 bases, the J end lost 7 bases, and 19 bases lay between the germline ends. CDR3 nucleotide sequence: TGCGCCAGCAGGACAATGGGGCTAGCATCTAATGAGCAGTTCTTC. Encoded protein: CASRTMGLASNEQFF.

CDR3 DNA: TGTGCTAGTGGTTTGGTACAGACGGGGACAGGGTTCGCCACTGAAGCTTTCTTT. It translates to CASGLVQTGTGFATEAFF. The genes are TRBV12-5 and TRBJ1-1; 9 nucleotides match TRBD1. The CDR3 length is 18 residues. V lost 0 bases to trimming and J lost 4 bases; unmatched junction nucleotides: 12. Germline V gene data show CDR1 as LGHNT and CDR2 as FRNRAP.

The rearrangement uses TRBV15 and TRBJ2-3, with 10 bases aligning to TRBD1. The trim removed 1 base at V and 4 bases at J, leaving 5 bases unmatched. This CDR3 spans 16 amino acids. Germline assignment: CDR1 LNHNV and CDR2 YYDKDF (reference sequence). CDR3 nucleotides: TGTGCCACCAGCAGAGTGGGGACAGGGGTGTCAGATACGCAGTATTTT. Protein: CATSRVGTGVSDTQYF.

As DNA, the CDR3 is TGTGCCAGCAAGGACCACAAGACAGATACGCAGTATTTT. Amino acid sequence: CASKDHKTDTQYF. This sequence joins TRBV21-1 and TRBJ2-3. TRBV21-1 is a pseudogene. The length of the CDR3 is 13 residues.

The CDR3 here is CASSLDRGGRGEQFF. The CDR3 DNA follows: TGTGCCAGCAGCTTAGATCGGGGTGGTCGGGGTGAGCAGTTCTTC. The chain couples TRBV11-3 to TRBJ2-1, with D possibly being TRBD2 (5 bases). The CDR3 runs 15 residues. V was pared by 0 bases and J by 9 bases, with 15 bases between. Per the germline V gene, CDR1 is SGHNT and CDR2 is YENEEA. Based on the CDR3 plus reference TRBV11-3 and TRBJ2-1, the full variable domain is EAGVVQSPRYKIIEKKQPVAFWCNPISGHNTLYWYLQNLGQGPELLIRYENEEAVDDSQLPKDRFSAERLKGVDSTLKIQPAELGDSAVYLCASSLDRGGRGEQFFGPGTRLTVL.

V gene TRBV7-2 combines with J gene TRBJ1-6; 7 bases match TRBD1. Per germline, CDR1 SGHTA and CDR2 FQGNSA. The CDR3 is 15 amino acids. V was pared by 4 bases and J by 7 bases, with 7 bases of the junction left unmatched. The CDR3 loop is CASSSTGTANSPLHF. The CDR3 nucleotides are TGTGCCAGCAGCTCCACCGGGACAGCCAATTCACCCCTCCACTTT. Together with reference TRBV7-2 and TRBJ1-6, the CDR3 gives the full variable domain: GAGVSQSPSNKVTEKGKDVELRCDPISGHTALYWYRQSLGQGLEFLIYFQGNSAPDKSGLPSDRFSAERTGGSVSTLTIQRTQQEDSAVYLCASSSTGTANSPLHFGNGTRLTVT.